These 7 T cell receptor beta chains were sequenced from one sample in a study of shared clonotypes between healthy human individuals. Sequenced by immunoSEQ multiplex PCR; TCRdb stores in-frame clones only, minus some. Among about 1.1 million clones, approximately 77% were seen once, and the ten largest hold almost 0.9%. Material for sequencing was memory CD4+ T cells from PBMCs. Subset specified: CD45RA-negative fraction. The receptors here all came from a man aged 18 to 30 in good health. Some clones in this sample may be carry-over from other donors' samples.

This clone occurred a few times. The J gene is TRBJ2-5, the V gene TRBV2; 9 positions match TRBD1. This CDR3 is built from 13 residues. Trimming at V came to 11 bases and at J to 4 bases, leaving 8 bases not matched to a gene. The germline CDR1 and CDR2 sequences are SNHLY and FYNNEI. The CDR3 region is CAGNRGRGETQYF. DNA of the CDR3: TGTGCCGGAAACAGGGGGCGCGGAGAGACCCAGTACTTC.

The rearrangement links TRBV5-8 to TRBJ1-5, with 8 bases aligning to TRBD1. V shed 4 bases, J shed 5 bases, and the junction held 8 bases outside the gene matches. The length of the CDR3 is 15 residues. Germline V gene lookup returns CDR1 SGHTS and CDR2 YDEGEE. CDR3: CASSPLQGGDQPQHF. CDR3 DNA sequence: TGTGCCAGCAGCCCCCTACAGGGGGGCGATCAGCCCCAGCATTTT.

The CDR3 is CASSEQTNTGELFF. The CDR3 DNA reads as TGCGCCAGCAGTGAACAAACCAACACCGGGGAGCTGTTTTTT. The chain uses TRBV5-1 and TRBJ2-2; no definite D call. V dropped 5 bases and J dropped 2 bases, with 10 bases sitting between them. The CDR3 is 14 residues long. The V gene's germline CDR1 is SGHRS and CDR2 YFSETQ.

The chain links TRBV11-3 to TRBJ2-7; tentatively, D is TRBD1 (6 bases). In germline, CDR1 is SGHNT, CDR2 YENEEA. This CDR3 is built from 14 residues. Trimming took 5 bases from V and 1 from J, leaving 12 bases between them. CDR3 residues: CASSPSRGSYEQYF. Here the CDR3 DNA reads TGTGCCAGCAGCCCCAGCAGGGGATCCTACGAGCAGTACTTC. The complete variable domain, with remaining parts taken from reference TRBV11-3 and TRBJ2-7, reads EAGVVQSPRYKIIEKKQPVAFWCNPISGHNTLYWYLQNLGQGPELLIRYENEEAVDDSQLPKDRFSAERLKGVDSTLKIQPAELGDSAVYLCASSPSRGSYEQYFGPGTRLTVT.

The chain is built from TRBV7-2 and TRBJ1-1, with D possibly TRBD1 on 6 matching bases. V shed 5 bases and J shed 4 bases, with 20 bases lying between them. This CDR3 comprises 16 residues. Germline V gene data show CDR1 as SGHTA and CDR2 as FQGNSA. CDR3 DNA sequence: TGTGCCAGCAGCCCGAACAGGGCATTGGTGGGCACTGAAGCTTTCTTT. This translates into CASSPNRALVGTEAFF.

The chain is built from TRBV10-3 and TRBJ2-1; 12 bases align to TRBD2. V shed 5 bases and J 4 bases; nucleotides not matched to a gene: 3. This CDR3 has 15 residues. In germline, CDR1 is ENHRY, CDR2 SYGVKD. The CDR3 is CAISWTSGTYNEQFF. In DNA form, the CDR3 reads TGTGCCATCAGTTGGACTAGCGGGACGTACAATGAGCAGTTCTTC.

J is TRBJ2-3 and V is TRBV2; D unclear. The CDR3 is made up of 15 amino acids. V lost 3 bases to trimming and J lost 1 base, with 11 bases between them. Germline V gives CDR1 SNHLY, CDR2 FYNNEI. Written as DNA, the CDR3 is TGTGCCAGCAGTGATGGTCTCCCCGGCACAGATACGCAGTATTTT. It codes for CASSDGLPGTDTQYF. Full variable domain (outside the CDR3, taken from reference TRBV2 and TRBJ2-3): EPEVTQTPSHQVTQMGQEVILRCVPISNHLYFYWYRQILGQKVEFLVSFYNNEISEKSEIFDDQFSVERPDGSNFTLKIRSTKLEDSAMYFCASSDGLPGTDTQYFGPGTRLTVL.